This TCR beta chain was recovered during a study of T cell changes during pregnancy in multiple sclerosis. Germline CDR1 and CDR2: SGHRS and YFSETQ. The CDR3 contains 15 residues. Trimming took 0 bases from V and 4 from J, leaving 11 bases between them. The protocol was immunoSEQ multiplex PCR, while the TCRdb copy is restricted to in-frame clones and leaves out a portion. The sample comprises about 20,000 clones, roughly 90% of which are singletons, and 5.3% rests with the top ten. The TCR originated in a female donor in good health, enrolled as a control in a pregnancy study. Source: CD8+ T cells from peripheral blood mononuclear cells, taken in the second trimester of pregnancy. This chain connects TRBV5-1 to TRBJ2-1, with a tentative D call TRBD2 (6 bases). The CDR3 DNA reads TGCGCCAGCAGCTTGGTGGGGGGACCATACAATGAGCAGTTCTTC. Translation gives CASSLVGGPYNEQFF.